This T cell receptor (beta chain) was captured by sequencing in a study of neurological immune-mediated disorders. General study results and limits: Phylogenetic analysis grouped 18 of 34 multiple sclerosis patients' repertoires together, suggesting a possible repertoire signature. There was no association between the multiple sclerosis repertoire cluster and any clinical or MRI feature.

Template-switch 5'RACE cDNA synthesis added a 10-nucleotide unique molecular identifier. TCRdb re-analysed the 5' RACE reads in MiXCR, keeping a single row per CDR3 protein. The sample has tens of thousands of distinct CDR3 sequences, 4% to 5.5% seen once. V was clipped by 2 bases and J by 10 bases, with 12 bases between them. The CDR3 totals 13 residues. Germline V gene data show CDR1 as SGHAT and CDR2 as FQNNGV. Many counts were recorded for this clonotype. Its antigen is unidentified. The chain joins TRBV11-2 to TRBJ2-1, with D possibly being TRBD1 (6 bases). This TCR came from a woman aged 60-70 years with multiple sclerosis. Sequenced input: PBMCs. The CDR3 region is CASSLTPGTEQFF. CDR3 DNA sequence: TGTGCCAGCAGCTTAACCCCCGGGACAGAGCAGTTCTTC.